The rows below give T cell receptor beta chains drawn from one sample of a study of blood T cell repertoires in COVID-19. The repertoire was sequenced with immunoSEQ multiplex PCR; TCRdb's copy has only in-frame clones and lacks some. Among 90,000 to 130,000 clones listed, roughly 83% were seen once. The material sequenced was peripheral blood. These receptors all come from a woman in her seventies with acute or convalescent COVID-19. Both conserved end residues are part of each CDR3. The D gene is left open where the match is weak. The size field is filled for only some rows; it gives once, few, many or a size class.

J | V | size | D | CDR3 | DNA
TRBJ1-5 | TRBV6-6 | . | . | CASSLEGLSNQPQHF | TGTGCCAGCAGTTTGGAGGGTCTAAGCAATCAGCCCCAGCATTTT
TRBJ1-2 | TRBV5-1 | . | TRBD1 | CASSFSGGSGYTF | TGCGCCAGCAGCTTCTCAGGGGGCAGTGGCTACACCTTC
TRBJ1-3 | TRBV5-1 | once | . | CASSPTGQGNTIYF | TGCGCCAGCAGCCCTACCGGACAGGGAAACACCATATATTTT
TRBJ1-6 | TRBV4-2 | . | . | CASSQEVTAGYNSPLHF | TGTGCCAGCAGCCAAGAAGTAACGGCGGGATATAATTCACCCCTCCACTTT
TRBJ2-5 | TRBV4-1 | . | TRBD1 | CASSQGGGGWETQYF | TGCGCCAGCAGCCAAGGAGGGGGCGGTTGGGAGACCCAGTACTTC
TRBJ2-2 | TRBV7-2 | . | TRBD2 | CASSLGRGRASGPGELFF | TGTGCCAGCAGCTTAGGTCGGGGCAGGGCTAGCGGTCCCGGGGAGCTGTTTTTT
TRBJ2-3 | TRBV9 | once | . | CASSVGPFANQDTQYF | TGTGCCAGCAGCGTAGGGCCGTTTGCAAATCAGGATACGCAGTATTTT
TRBJ1-1 | TRBV28 | few | TRBD1 | CASSSLTGIHTEAFF | TGTGCCAGCAGTTCGTTGACAGGGATCCACACTGAAGCTTTCTTT
TRBJ2-6 | TRBV19 | . | . | CASHAQVAGANVLTF | TGTGCCAGCCATGCACAGGTAGCCGGGGCCAACGTCCTGACTTTC
TRBJ2-1 | TRBV5-6 | . | TRBD2 | CASSLELADSSYNEQFF | TGTGCCAGCAGCTTGGAACTAGCGGATAGCTCCTACAATGAGCAGTTCTTC
TRBJ1-1 | TRBV28 | . | . | CASRVNTEAFF | TGTGCCAGCCGAGTGAACACTGAAGCTTTCTTT
TRBJ1-1 | TRBV3-1/TRBV3-2 | . | . | CASSPRRGEAFF | TGTGCCAGCAGCCCTCGGCGGGGTGAAGCTTTCTTT
TRBJ2-7 | TRBV19 | . | TRBD2 | CASSPPEGRGIEEQYF | TGTGCCAGTAGTCCCCCGGAGGGGAGGGGCATCGAGGAGCAGTACTTC
TRBJ2-2 | TRBV5-1 | . | TRBD2 | CASSSSGRNTGELFF | TGCGCCAGCAGCTCTAGCGGGAGGAACACCGGGGAGCTGTTTTTT
TRBJ1-5 | TRBV2 | . | . | CASTMRGGQPQHF | TGTGCCAGCACCATGCGAGGAGGTCAGCCCCAGCATTTT
TRBJ1-4 | TRBV5-1 | . | . | CASSPRTSTNEKLFF | TGCGCCAGCAGCCCTCGGACATCAACTAATGAAAAACTGTTTTTT
TRBJ2-3 | TRBV18 | . | . | CASSLLELAKSTDTQYF | TGTGCCAGCTCACTCCTCGAGCTAGCGAAGAGCACAGATACGCAGTATTTT
TRBJ1-2 | TRBV12-3/TRBV12-4 | . | . | CASSVLARSYTF | TGTGCCAGCAGTGTTTTGGCGAGGAGCTACACCTTC
TRBJ2-2 | TRBV2 | . | TRBD1 | CASRAGTGNTGELFF | TGTGCCAGCAGAGCCGGGACAGGGAACACCGGGGAGCTGTTTTTT
TRBJ2-3 | TRBV28 | once | . | CASSSGARDTQYF | TGTGCCAGCAGTTCAGGGGCCCGGGATACGCAGTATTTT
TRBJ2-1 | TRBV12-5 | . | . | CASALYNEQFF | TGTGCTAGTGCCCTCTACAATGAGCAGTTCTTC
TRBJ1-2 | TRBV9 | . | TRBD1 | CASSTPPGQGARYGYTF | TGTGCCAGCAGCACCCCCCCGGGACAGGGGGCGAGGTATGGCTACACCTTC
TRBJ1-6 | TRBV19 | . | TRBD1 | CASSIRKDRANSPLHF | TGTGCCAGTAGTATACGAAAGGACAGGGCTAATTCACCCCTCCACTTT
TRBJ1-4 | TRBV19 | . | . | CASATQAINEKLFF | TGTGCCAGCGCGACCCAGGCGATTAATGAAAAACTGTTTTTT